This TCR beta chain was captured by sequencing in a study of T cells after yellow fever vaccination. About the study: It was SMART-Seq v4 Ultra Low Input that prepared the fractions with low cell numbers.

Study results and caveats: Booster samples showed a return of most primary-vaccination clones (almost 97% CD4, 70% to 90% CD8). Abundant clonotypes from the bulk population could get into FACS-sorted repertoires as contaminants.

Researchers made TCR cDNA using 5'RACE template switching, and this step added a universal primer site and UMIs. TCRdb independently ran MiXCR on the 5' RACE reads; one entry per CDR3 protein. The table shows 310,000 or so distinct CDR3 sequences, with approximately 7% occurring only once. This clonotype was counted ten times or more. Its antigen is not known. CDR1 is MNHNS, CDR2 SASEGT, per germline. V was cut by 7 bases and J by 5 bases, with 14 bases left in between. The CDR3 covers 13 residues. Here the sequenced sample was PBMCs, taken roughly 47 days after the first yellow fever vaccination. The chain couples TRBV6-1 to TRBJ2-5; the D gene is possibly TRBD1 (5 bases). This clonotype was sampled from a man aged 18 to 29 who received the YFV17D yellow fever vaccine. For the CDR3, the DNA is TGTGCCAGCATCTCGACAGCTTCGGAGACCCAGTACTTC. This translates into CASISTASETQYF.